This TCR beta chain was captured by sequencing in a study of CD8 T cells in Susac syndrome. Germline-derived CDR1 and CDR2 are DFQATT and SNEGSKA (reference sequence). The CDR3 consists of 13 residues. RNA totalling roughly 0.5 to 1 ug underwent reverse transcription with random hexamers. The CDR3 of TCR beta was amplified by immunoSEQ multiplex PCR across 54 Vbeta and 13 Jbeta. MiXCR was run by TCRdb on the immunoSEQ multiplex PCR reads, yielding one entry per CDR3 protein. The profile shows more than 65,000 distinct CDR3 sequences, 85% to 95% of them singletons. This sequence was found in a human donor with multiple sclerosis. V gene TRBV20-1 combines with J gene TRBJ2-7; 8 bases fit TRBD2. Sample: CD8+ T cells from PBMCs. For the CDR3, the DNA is TGCGGGTACCCTAGCGGGCATACCTACGAGCAGTACTTC. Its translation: CGYPSGHTYEQYF.